This T cell receptor beta chain comes out of a study of early T cells in non-severe SARS-CoV-2 infection. At the level of the study: Sequencing used unsorted whole-blood bulk RNA, so chains lack pairing.

Trimming removed 5 bases from V and 7 bases from J; junction bases left unmatched: 8. From germline, CDR1 is SGHTA and CDR2 FQGTGA. The CDR3 has 15 amino acids. Each cDNA molecule carried a unique molecular identifier. From the 5' RACE reads, TCRdb called clonotypes with MiXCR, one entry per CDR3 protein. This table has tens of thousands of distinct CDR3 sequences, more than 5% appearing once. Study conclusions and caveats: Lookups in VDJdb leaned toward anti-spike CD8 responses and missed private and CD4 specificities.

This clonotype was counted ten times or more. Antigen: not known. This clonotype originated in an adult who was a healthcare worker with PCR-confirmed SARS-CoV-2 infection or an uninfected control (not recorded which). This specimen consisted of whole blood, obtained at baseline. The chain is built from TRBV7-3 and TRBJ2-1; the match to TRBD1 covers 10 bases. This CDR3 is CASSPGQGRTNEQFF. The CDR3 DNA follows: TGTGCCAGCAGCCCGGGACAGGGGAGGACAAATGAGCAGTTCTTC. Full variable domain (rest looked up from reference TRBV7-3 and TRBJ2-1): GAGVSQTPSNKVTEKGKYVELRCDPISGHTALYWYRQSLGQGPEFLIYFQGTGAADDSGLPNDRFFAVRPEGSVSTLKIQRTERGDSAVYLCASSPGQGRTNEQFFGPGTRLTVL.